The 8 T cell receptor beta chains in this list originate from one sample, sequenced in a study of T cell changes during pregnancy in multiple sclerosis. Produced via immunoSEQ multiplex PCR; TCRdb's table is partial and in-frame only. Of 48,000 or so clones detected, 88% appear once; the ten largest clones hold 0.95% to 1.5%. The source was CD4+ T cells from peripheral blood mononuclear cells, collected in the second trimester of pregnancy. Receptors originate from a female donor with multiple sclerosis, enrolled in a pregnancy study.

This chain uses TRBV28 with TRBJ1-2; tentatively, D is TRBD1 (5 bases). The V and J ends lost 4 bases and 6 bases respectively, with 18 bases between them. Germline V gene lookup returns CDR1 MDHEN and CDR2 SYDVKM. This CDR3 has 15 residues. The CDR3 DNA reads TGTGCCAGCAGTTCCCCCGGGAGGGGAGGGGATGGCTACACCTTC. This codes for CASSSPGRGGDGYTF.

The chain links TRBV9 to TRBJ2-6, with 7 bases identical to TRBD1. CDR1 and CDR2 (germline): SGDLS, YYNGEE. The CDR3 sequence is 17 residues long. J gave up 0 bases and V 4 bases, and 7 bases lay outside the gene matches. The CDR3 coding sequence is TGTGCCAGCAGCCCCTGGGACAGTCTCTCTGGGGCCAACGTCCTGACTTTC. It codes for CASSPWDSLSGANVLTF.

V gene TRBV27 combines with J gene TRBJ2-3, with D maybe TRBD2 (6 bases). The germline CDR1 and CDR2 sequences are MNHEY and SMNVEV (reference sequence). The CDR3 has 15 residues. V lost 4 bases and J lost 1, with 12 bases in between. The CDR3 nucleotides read TGTGCCAGCAGTTCTCCCCTAGCGCGCACAGATACGCAGTATTTT. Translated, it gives CASSSPLARTDTQYF.

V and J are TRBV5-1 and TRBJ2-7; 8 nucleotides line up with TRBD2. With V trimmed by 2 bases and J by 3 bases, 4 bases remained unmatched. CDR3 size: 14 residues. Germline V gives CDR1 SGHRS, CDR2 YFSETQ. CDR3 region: CASSFSSGSYEQYF. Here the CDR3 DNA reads TGCGCCAGCAGCTTTTCCAGCGGGAGCTACGAGCAGTACTTC.

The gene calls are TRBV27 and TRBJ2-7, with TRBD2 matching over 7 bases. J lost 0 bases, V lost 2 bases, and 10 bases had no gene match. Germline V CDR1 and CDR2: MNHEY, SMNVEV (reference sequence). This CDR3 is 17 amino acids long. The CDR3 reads CASSLRGWLADSYEQYF. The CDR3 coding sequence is TGTGCCAGCAGTTTAAGAGGTTGGCTAGCGGACTCCTACGAGCAGTACTTC.

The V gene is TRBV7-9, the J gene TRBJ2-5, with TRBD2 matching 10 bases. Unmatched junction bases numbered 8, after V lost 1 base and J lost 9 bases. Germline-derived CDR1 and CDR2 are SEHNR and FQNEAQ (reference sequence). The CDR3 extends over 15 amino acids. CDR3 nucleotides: TGTGCCAGCAGCTTAGAAAGCGGGGGGGCGGGGCCCCAGTACTTC. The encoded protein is CASSLESGGAGPQYF.

CDR3: CASSKRQSYEQYF. The CDR3 bases are TGTGCCAGCAGCAAGCGACAGTCCTACGAGCAGTACTTC. The chain is built from TRBV11-2 and TRBJ2-7; D is possibly TRBD1 (5 bases). V was shortened by 5 bases and J by 1 base, with 9 bases between the two germline ends. Germline assignment: CDR1 SGHAT and CDR2 FQNNGV. The CDR3 spans 13 residues.

The CDR3 DNA reads as TGTGCCAGCAGGAACACAGGAGATAGCAATCAGCCCCAGCATTTT. It codes for CASRNTGDSNQPQHF. V usage is TRBV6-6 and J usage is TRBJ1-5; perhaps TRBD1 as D (5 bases). V dropped 6 bases and J dropped 0 bases, with 12 bases sitting between them. There are 15 residues in the CDR3. The germline V gene has CDR1 MNHNY and CDR2 SVGAGI (reference sequence).